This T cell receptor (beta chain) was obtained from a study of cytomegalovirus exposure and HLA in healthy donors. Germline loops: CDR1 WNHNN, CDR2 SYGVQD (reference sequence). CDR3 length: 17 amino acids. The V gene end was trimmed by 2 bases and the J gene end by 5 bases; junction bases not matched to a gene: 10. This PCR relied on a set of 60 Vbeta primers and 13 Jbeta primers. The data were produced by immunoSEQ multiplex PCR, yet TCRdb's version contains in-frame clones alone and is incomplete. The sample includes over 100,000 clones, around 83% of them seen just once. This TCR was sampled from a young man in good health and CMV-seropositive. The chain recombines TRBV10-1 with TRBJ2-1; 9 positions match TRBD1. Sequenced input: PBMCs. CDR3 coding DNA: TGCGCCAGCAGTGAGCCCTCCGGGACAGGGAGCGACAATGAGCAGTTCTTC. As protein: CASSEPSGTGSDNEQFF.